Shown below are 28 T cell receptor beta chains from a single sample sequenced in a study of T cell repertoires and leukemia-associated antigens. TCRdb itself ran the 5' RACE reads through MiXCR, one entry per CDR3 protein. The profile covers over 9,000 distinct CDR3 sequences, with approximately 43% appearing a single time and 27% taken by the ten largest. Their specific antigens are unknown. Sequences were obtained from CD3+ T cells sorted from blood and cultured. These receptors were taken from a female donor in good health.

The V gene is TRBV27, the J gene TRBJ2-7; a possible D gene is TRBD2 (6 bases). This CDR3 comprises 14 residues. The V and J ends lost 6 bases and 4 bases respectively, with 16 bases between them. Germline V gives CDR1 MNHEY, CDR2 SMNVEV (reference sequence). The CDR3 loop reads CASRTVMAGYEQYF. DNA for the CDR3: TGTGCCAGCAGGACCGTGATGGCGGGGTACGAGCAGTACTTC.

This clonotype is judged medium-sized (0.01 to 0.1%). The chain links TRBV6-2 or TRBV6-3 to TRBJ2-5; no definite D call. CDR3 length equals 11 residues. Germline V gene sequence: CDR1 MNHEY, CDR2 SVGEGT. Trimming pared 10 bases from V and 8 bases from J, leaving 14 bases between. The CDR3 loop is CATNDTDTQYF. The CDR3 DNA follows: TGTGCCACCAACGATACGGATACCCAGTACTTC.

J is TRBJ2-7 and V is TRBV5-1; 7 nucleotides line up with TRBD2. The trim removed 3 bases at V and 4 bases at J, leaving 4 bases unmatched. Germline V lookup: CDR1 SGHRS, CDR2 YFSETQ. The length of the CDR3 is 13 residues. The CDR3 loop is CASSSGLSYEQYF. DNA of the CDR3: TGCGCCAGCAGCTCGGGACTATCTTACGAGCAGTACTTC.

This clonotype appeared a few times. This chain connects TRBV29-1 to TRBJ2-7, with D perhaps matching TRBD1 (5 bases). Trimming took off 4 bases at V and 3 bases at J, with 10 bases between the two ends. This CDR3 region has 12 residues. Germline V gives CDR1 SQVTM, CDR2 ANQGSEA. This CDR3 is CSVGGVGYEQYF. The CDR3 DNA reads TGCAGCGTTGGGGGCGTGGGCTACGAGCAGTACTTC.

In DNA form, the CDR3 reads TGTGCCAGCAGTTTAAAGGGAATAGGGGAGACCCAGTACTTC. Protein: CASSLKGIGETQYF. The chain has TRBV28 and TRBJ2-5; D is unresolved. This CDR3 region has 14 residues. Deletions cut 2 bases from V and 5 bases from J, with 12 bases between. Germline V gives CDR1 MDHEN, CDR2 SYDVKM.

CDR3 sequence (DNA): TGTGCCAGCAGCAAAGGGTTACTAGCGGGAGGGGCTTTTAGCACAGATACGCAGTATTTT. Amino acid sequence: CASSKGLLAGGAFSTDTQYF. The chain couples TRBV28 to TRBJ2-3, with 13 bases matching TRBD2. The CDR3 extends over 20 amino acids. Germline loops: CDR1 MDHEN, CDR2 SYDVKM. V lost 6 bases, J lost 0 bases, and 15 bases stayed unmatched.

This clonotype was observed many times. This CDR3 reads CAITAGPPLYEQYF. The CDR3 nucleotides are TGTGCCATCACCGCGGGGCCGCCGCTCTACGAGCAGTACTTC. V is TRBV10-3 and J is TRBJ2-7; maybe TRBD2 (6 bases). Trimming shortened V by 7 bases and J by 3 bases, and 16 bases separated the two germline ends. CDR3 size: 14 residues. Per the germline V gene, CDR1 is ENHRY and CDR2 is SYGVKD.

The chain has TRBV4-1 and TRBJ2-7; possibly TRBD1 or TRBD2 for D (5 bases each). The CDR3 runs to 14 residues. Germline V CDR1 and CDR2: MGHRA, YSYEKL. V shed 4 bases and J shed 3 bases, with 13 bases lying between them. The CDR3 is CASSPQGTDYEQYF. The CDR3 DNA follows: TGCGCCAGCAGCCCCCAAGGGACGGACTACGAGCAGTACTTC.

This clonotype was counted ten times or more. This chain links TRBV10-2 with TRBJ1-6; D gene uncertain. Germline CDR1 is WSHSY and CDR2 is SAAADI. Trimming shortened V by 8 bases and J by 3 bases, and 17 bases separated the two germline ends. This CDR3 spans 16 amino acids. DNA for the CDR3: TGCGCCAGCGCGACGGGAGGGATCAACTATAATTCACCCCTCCACTTT. This translates into CASATGGINYNSPLHF.

In its sample, this clonotype ranks as medium-sized (0.01 to 0.1%). The chain has TRBV20-1 and TRBJ2-1; 7 bases agree with TRBD2. V lost 1 base, J lost 3 bases, and 3 bases stayed unmatched. Germline CDR1 reads DFQATT; CDR2 reads SNEGSKA (reference sequence). The CDR3 has 14 residues. For the CDR3, the DNA is TGCAGTGCTAGAGGAGGGAGGGACTACAATGAGCAGTTCTTC. It yields the protein CSARGGRDYNEQFF.

This clonotype qualifies as large. V usage is TRBV7-9 and J usage is TRBJ2-2, with D possibly TRBD1 on 5 matching bases. CDR1 and CDR2 from the germline V gene are SEHNR and FQNEAQ (reference sequence). There are 14 residues in the CDR3. The V end was cut by 5 bases, the J end by 3 bases, with 10 bases between. In nucleotides, the CDR3 is TGTGCCAGCAGCATCGACAGTTACACCGGGGAGCTGTTTTTT. The encoded protein is CASSIDSYTGELFF.

This clonotype was observed many times. The genes are TRBV4-1 and TRBJ1-1, with a possible D match to TRBD1 (5 bases). This CDR3 has 15 amino acids. Germline loops: CDR1 MGHRA, CDR2 YSYEKL. V lost 3 bases and J lost 6, with 17 bases in between. CDR3: CASSQAPGRRAEAFF. CDR3 bases: TGCGCCAGCAGCCAGGCCCCGGGGCGGAGGGCTGAAGCTTTCTTT.

This clonotype turned up a few times. V usage is TRBV5-1 and J usage is TRBJ2-1, with 8 bases that match TRBD2. From germline, CDR1 is SGHRS and CDR2 YFSETQ. With V trimmed by 2 bases and J by 6 bases, 13 bases remained unmatched. This CDR3 contains 17 residues. The CDR3 nucleotides are TGCGCCAGCAGCTTCGGGAGAAGCGGGAGTGGGCCCAATGAGCAGTTCTTC. Protein sequence: CASSFGRSGSGPNEQFF.

This clonotype was recorded a few times. The chain carries TRBV5-1 and TRBJ2-2, with D perhaps matching TRBD2 (6 bases). Germline V gene lookup returns CDR1 SGHRS and CDR2 YFSETQ. The CDR3 totals 16 residues. Between the trimmed V and J ends, which lost 1 base and 0 bases, there was a span of 10 bases. The CDR3 DNA sequence: TGCGCCAGCAGCTTGATACCGGGGGCGAACACCGGGGAGCTGTTTTTT. This codes for CASSLIPGANTGELFF.

Details on this clonotype: As the CDR3 is not closed by the conserved phenylalanine or tryptophan, this likely results from a read error. The V call is TRBV27, the J call TRBJ2-3, with TRBD1 as a possible D gene (5 bases). CDR1 is MNHEY, CDR2 SMNVEV, per germline (reference sequence). The CDR3 loop spans 13 amino acids. V lost 9 bases to trimming and J lost 0 bases, with 10 bases between them. The CDR3 protein is CASRTRSTDTQYV. The CDR3, as DNA: TGTGCCAGTCGGACAAGGAGCACAGATACGCAGTATGTT.

This clonotype came up a few times. The CDR3 here is CSARDRAKPYNEQFF. The CDR3 coding sequence is TGCAGTGCTAGAGATCGAGCGAAACCCTACAATGAGCAGTTCTTC. The chain combines TRBV20-1 with TRBJ2-1; D is unclear. CDR1 is DFQATT, CDR2 SNEGSKA, per germline (reference sequence). This CDR3 has 15 residues. The germline V and J ends were trimmed by 0 bases and 2 bases, with 11 bases remaining between them.

The V and J genes are TRBV20-1 and TRBJ2-1; D is ambiguous. Germline V lookup: CDR1 DFQATT, CDR2 SNEGSKA (reference sequence). V was clipped by 0 bases and J by 0 bases, with 21 bases between them. The CDR3 loop spans 19 amino acids. CDR3 residues: CSARDLMGMGGSSYNEQFF. The CDR3, as DNA: TGCAGTGCTAGAGATCTCATGGGAATGGGCGGTAGCTCCTACAATGAGCAGTTCTTC.

Relative to its sample, this clonotype is medium-sized. The rearrangement uses TRBV5-1 and TRBJ2-2, with TRBD2 identical over 12 bases. The CDR3 extends over 16 amino acids. With V trimmed by 4 bases and J by 5 bases, 6 bases remained unmatched. Germline CDR1 reads SGHRS; CDR2 reads YFSETQ. DNA for the CDR3: TGCGCCAGCAGCCCACCTACTAGCGGGGGGACCGGGGAGCTGTTTTTT. Its translation: CASSPPTSGGTGELFF.

By sample share, this clonotype is large. The chain employs TRBV5-1 and TRBJ2-1; 9 bases align to TRBD1. Germline trimming cut 4 bases from V and 7 bases from J; bases unmatched to any gene: 12. The germline gives CDR1 SGHRS, CDR2 YFSETQ. CDR3 length: 16 residues. CDR3 residues: CASSGEQGARSNEQFF. The CDR3 region has the DNA TGCGCCAGCAGCGGAGAACAGGGGGCGAGATCTAATGAGCAGTTCTTC.

By share, this clonotype counts as medium-sized. This chain uses TRBV12-3 or TRBV12-4 with TRBJ1-2; no clear D gene. This CDR3 region has 15 residues. V shed 2 bases and J shed 8 bases, with 18 bases lying between them. The CDR3 here is CASSLQPGPLRGYTF. The CDR3 DNA is TGTGCCAGCAGTTTACAACCCGGACCCCTCCGGGGCTACACCTTC.

J is TRBJ2-3 and V is TRBV20-1, with 7 bases lining up with TRBD1. From germline, CDR1 is DFQATT and CDR2 SNEGSKA (reference sequence). The V and J ends lost 2 bases and 3 bases, in that order; junction bases with no gene match: 8. This CDR3 contains 15 residues. For the CDR3, the DNA is TGCAGTGCTAGACCTGGGACAGCCAAGACAGATACGCAGTATTTT. Its translation: CSARPGTAKTDTQYF.

As to this clonotype: An end of the junction does not agree with germline; a read error may underlie this. The CDR3 loop is CAGSPGLDMYNEQFF. In DNA form, the CDR3 reads TGTGCCGGCAGCCCCGGTCTAGATATGTACAATGAGCAGTTCTTC. V usage is TRBV7-2 and J usage is TRBJ2-1; D ambiguous. Germline CDR1 and CDR2: SGHTA and FQGNSA. CDR3 length equals 15 residues.

This clonotype was seen more than once but under ten times. The chain employs TRBV6-4 and TRBJ2-5; the match to TRBD2 covers 10 bases. This CDR3 is 20 amino acids long. The ends lost 0 bases at V and 5 bases at J; junction bases unmatched: 18. Germline V CDR1 and CDR2: MRHNA, SNTAGT. The CDR3 protein is CASSDSGTVGTSGTGETQYF. DNA for the CDR3: TGTGCCAGCAGTGACTCGGGAACGGTAGGAACTAGCGGGACTGGTGAGACCCAGTACTTC.

The gene calls are TRBV5-1 and TRBJ2-7, with D maybe TRBD1 (5 bases). Looked up from germline, CDR1 is SGHRS and CDR2 is YFSETQ. The CDR3 extends over 13 amino acids. Trimming left V 5 bases short and J 5 bases short, with 14 bases between. The CDR3 DNA sequence: TGCGCCAGCAGTTTGAACAGGATTGACGAGCAGTACTTC. As protein: CASSLNRIDEQYF. The whole variable domain, filled in from reference TRBV5-1 and TRBJ2-7, reads KAGVTQTPRYLIKTRGQQVTLSCSPISGHRSVSWYQQTPGQGLQFLFEYFSETQRNKGNFPGRFSGRQFSNSRSEMNVSTLELGDSALYLCASSLNRIDEQYFGPGTRLTVT.

About this clonotype: Compared with germline, one end of the junction differs, possibly owing to a read error. The chain combines TRBV5-1 with TRBJ2-3; 11 bases line up with TRBD2. The CDR3 is 16 amino acids. Germline-derived CDR1 and CDR2 are SGHRS and YFSETQ. CDR3 coding DNA: TGCGCCTGCAGCGCTCCCCTAGCGGGAGGTTTGGATATGCAGTATTTT. This gives the protein CACSAPLAGGLDMQYF. Looking up the rest from reference TRBV5-1 and TRBJ2-3 gives the full variable domain: KAGVTQTPRYLIKTRGQQVTLSCSPISGHRSVSWYQQTPGQGLQFLFEYFSETQRNKGNFPGRFSGRQFSNSRSEMNVSTLELGDSALYLCACSAPLAGGLDMQYFGPGTRLTVL.

Concerning this clonotype: The missing conserved phenylalanine or tryptophan at the end of this CDR3 makes a read error likely. Because the CDR3's place on the DNA is in doubt, the DNA is left out and the CDR3 is given as listed by TCRdb. The V gene is TRBV5-1, the J gene TRBJ2-1. Germline V CDR1 and CDR2: SGHRS, YFSETQ. The CDR3 adds up to 16 amino acids, both ends counted. The chain's CDR3 is CASSLSTASSYNEQLL.

This clonotype showed up just a few times. CDR3 sequence: CASSLYGEQYF. The CDR3 bases are TGTGCCAGCAGCTTATATGGCGAGCAGTACTTC. The V call is TRBV7-9, the J call TRBJ2-7; D remains unclear. The CDR3 has 11 amino acids. V was pared by 2 bases and J by 6 bases, with 5 bases between. Germline loops: CDR1 SEHNR, CDR2 FQNEAQ (reference sequence).

Turning to this clonotype: Here the CDR3 omits its conserved ending phenylalanine or tryptophan, so a read error is the likely source. The chain uses TRBV28 and TRBJ1-1; weak D call: TRBD1 (5 bases). The germline V gene has CDR1 MDHEN and CDR2 SYDVKM. This CDR3 contains 16 residues. Trimming left V 5 bases short and J 2 bases short, with 18 bases between. Here the CDR3 DNA reads TGTGCCAGCAGTCCCCTGGGGTTAGACAGAAACACTGAAGCTTTCTCT. This sequence encodes CASSPLGLDRNTEAFS.